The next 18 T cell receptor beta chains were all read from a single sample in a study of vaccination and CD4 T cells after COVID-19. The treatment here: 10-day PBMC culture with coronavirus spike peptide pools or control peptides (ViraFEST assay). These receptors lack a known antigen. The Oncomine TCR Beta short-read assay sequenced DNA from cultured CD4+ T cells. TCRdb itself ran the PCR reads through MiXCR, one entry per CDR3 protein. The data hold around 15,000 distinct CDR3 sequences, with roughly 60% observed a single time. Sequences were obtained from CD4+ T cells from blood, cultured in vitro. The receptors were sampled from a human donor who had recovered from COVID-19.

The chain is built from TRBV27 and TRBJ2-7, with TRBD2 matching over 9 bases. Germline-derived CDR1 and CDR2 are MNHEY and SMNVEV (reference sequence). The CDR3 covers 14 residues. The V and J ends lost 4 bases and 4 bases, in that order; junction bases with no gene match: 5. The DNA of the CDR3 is TGTGCCAGCAGTTCTGTGACTAGCGGATACGAGCAGTACTTC. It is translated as CASSSVTSGYEQYF.

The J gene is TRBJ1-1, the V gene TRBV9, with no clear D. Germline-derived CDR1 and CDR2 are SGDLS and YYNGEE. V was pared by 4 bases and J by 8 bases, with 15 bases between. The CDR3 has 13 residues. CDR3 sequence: CASSPEWAAEAFF. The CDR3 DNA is TGTGCCAGCAGCCCAGAGTGGGCAGCAGAAGCTTTCTTT.

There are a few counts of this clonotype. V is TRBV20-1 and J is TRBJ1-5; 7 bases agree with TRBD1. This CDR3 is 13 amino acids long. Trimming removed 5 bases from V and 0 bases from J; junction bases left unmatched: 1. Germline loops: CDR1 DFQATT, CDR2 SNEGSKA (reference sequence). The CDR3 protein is CSAGQDSNQPQHF. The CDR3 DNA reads TGCAGTGCTGGACAGGATAGCAATCAGCCCCAGCATTTT.

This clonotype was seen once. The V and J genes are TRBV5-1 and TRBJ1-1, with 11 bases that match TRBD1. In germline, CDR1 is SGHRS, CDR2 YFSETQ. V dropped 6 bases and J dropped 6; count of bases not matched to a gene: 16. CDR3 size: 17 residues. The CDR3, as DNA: TGCGCCAGCACTCCCTCCCCCCAGGGACAGGGGGTTTCTGAAGCTTTCTTT. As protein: CASTPSPQGQGVSEAFF. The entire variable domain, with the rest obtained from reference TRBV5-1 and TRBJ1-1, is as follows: KAGVTQTPRYLIKTRGQQVTLSCSPISGHRSVSWYQQTPGQGLQFLFEYFSETQRNKGNFPGRFSGRQFSNSRSEMNVSTLELGDSALYLCASTPSPQGQGVSEAFFGQGTRLTVV.

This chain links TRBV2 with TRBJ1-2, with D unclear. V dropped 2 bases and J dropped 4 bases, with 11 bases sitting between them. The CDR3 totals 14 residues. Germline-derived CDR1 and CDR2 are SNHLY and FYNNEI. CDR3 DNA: TGTGCCAGCAGTGAATACACCTCCGTCTATGGCTACACCTTC. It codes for CASSEYTSVYGYTF.

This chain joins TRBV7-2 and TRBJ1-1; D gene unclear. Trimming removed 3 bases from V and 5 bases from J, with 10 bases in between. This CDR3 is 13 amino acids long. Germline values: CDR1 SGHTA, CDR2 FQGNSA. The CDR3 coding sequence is TGTGCCAGCAGCTTCGCGGAGGATACTGAAGCTTTCTTT. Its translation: CASSFAEDTEAFF.

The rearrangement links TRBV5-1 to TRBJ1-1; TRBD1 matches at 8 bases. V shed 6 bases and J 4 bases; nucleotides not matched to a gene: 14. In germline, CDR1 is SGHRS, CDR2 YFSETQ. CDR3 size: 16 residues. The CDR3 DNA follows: TGCGCCAGCACCCCCGTGAGCAGGGGGCGATTCACTGAAGCTTTCTTT. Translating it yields CASTPVSRGRFTEAFF.

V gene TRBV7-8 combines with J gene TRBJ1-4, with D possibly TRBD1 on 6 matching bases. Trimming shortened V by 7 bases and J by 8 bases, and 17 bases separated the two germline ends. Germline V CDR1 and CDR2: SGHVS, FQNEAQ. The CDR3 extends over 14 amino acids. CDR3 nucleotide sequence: TGTGCCAGCACCTCCCGGACAGCGGGCGAAAAACTGTTTTTT. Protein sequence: CASTSRTAGEKLFF.

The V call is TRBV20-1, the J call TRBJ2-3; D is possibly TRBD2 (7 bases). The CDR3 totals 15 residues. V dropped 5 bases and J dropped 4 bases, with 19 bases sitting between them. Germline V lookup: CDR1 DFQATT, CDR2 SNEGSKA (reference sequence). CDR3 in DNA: TGCAGTGCTCCCCGATGGGGGGGCCAATCAGATACGCAGTATTTT. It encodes CSAPRWGGQSDTQYF.

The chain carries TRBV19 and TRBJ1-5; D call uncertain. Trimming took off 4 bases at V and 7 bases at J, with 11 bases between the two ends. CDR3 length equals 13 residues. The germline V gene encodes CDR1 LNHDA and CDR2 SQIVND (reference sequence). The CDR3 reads CASSRAGNQPQHF. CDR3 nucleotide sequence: TGTGCCAGTAGTAGGGCGGGGAACCAGCCCCAGCATTTT.

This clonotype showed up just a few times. CDR3 in amino acids: CASSNRVNTEAFF. The CDR3 nucleotides read TGTGCCAGCAGCAACAGGGTGAACACTGAAGCTTTCTTT. This chain connects TRBV6-1 to TRBJ1-1, with a weak D call TRBD1 (6 bases). V was cut by 6 bases and J by 0 bases, with 8 bases left in between. The CDR3 has 13 residues. CDR1 is MNHNS and CDR2 is SASEGT in the germline V gene.

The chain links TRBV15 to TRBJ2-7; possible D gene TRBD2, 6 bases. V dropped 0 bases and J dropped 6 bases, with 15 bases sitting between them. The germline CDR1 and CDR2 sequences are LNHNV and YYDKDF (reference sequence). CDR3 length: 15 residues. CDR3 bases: TGTGCCACCAGCAGAGACTCTGGCGGGGTCGGCGAGCAGTACTTC. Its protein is CATSRDSGGVGEQYF.

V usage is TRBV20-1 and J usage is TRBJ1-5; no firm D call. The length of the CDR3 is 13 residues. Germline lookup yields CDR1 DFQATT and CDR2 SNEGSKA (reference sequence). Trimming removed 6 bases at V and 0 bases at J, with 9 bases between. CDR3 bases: TGCAGTGCCTCTTCAGATAGCAATCAGCCCCAGCATTTT. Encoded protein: CSASSDSNQPQHF.

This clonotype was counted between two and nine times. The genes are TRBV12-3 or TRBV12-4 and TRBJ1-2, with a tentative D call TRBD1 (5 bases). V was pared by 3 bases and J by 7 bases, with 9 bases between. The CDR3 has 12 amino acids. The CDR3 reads CASSFRGIGYTF. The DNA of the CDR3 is TGTGCCAGCAGTTTTCGGGGGATTGGCTACACCTTC.

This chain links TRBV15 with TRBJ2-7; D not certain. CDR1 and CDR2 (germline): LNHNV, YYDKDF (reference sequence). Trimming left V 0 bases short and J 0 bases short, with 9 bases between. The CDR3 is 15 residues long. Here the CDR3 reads CATSRELLSSYEQYF. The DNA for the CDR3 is TGTGCCACCAGCAGAGAGCTTCTCAGCTCCTACGAGCAGTACTTC.

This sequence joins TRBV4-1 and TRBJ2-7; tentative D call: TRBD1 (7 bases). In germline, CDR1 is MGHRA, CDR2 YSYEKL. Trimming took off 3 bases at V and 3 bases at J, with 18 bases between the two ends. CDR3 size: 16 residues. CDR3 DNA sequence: TGCGCCAGCAGCCAGTATGACAGGGAGGATCTCTACGAGCAGTACTTC. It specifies CASSQYDREDLYEQYF.

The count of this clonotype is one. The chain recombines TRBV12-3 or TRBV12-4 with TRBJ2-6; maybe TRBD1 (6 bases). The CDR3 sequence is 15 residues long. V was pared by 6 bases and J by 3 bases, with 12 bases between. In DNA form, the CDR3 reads TGTGCCAGCAGCCACAGGGTTGGTGGGGCCAACGTCCTGACTTTC. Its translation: CASSHRVGGANVLTF.

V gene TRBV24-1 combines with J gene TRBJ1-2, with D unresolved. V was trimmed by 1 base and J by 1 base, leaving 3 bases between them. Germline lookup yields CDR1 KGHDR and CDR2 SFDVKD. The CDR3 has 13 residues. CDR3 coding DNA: TGTGCCACCAGTGATTTAAATAACTATGGCTACACCTTC. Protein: CATSDLNNYGYTF.